This entry describes one T cell receptor (beta chain). This clonotype has only a few counts. No antigen is known for it. There are no base qualities to consult, and no much larger clone falls within one base. These data originate in a study of T cells in Graves' hyperthyroidism and ophthalmopathy (dated by TCRdb to the late 2010s). Background for the entire study: Peripheral blood was sampled at the time of initial diagnosis, prior to any treatment. TCR Vbeta CDR3 sequencing of 140 or so peripheral blood samples (roughly 43 ophthalmopathy, 70 to 85 hyperthyroidism and roughly 17 progressor patients) is reported in the paper. The study also compared thyroid tissue and blood T-cell repertoires from several Graves' hyperthyroidism patients. Whether ophthalmopathy could be predicted prospectively was tested in an independent validation cohort made up of roughly 19 hyperthyroidism patients plus 17 patients who later progressed to ophthalmopathy. To identify distinguishing TCR V-J signatures, a discovery cohort of about 100 patients was used, comprising some 45 with Graves' ophthalmopathy and around 57 with stable Graves' hyperthyroidism. Following sampling, methimazole starting at 30 mg daily was given to hyperthyroidism patients, and high-dose intravenous methylprednisolone was given to ophthalmopathy patients. The 80 to 100 discovery patients were randomly divided into training and test sets at a 7:3 ratio.

Results the study describes overall, beyond this receptor: During validation, the model predicted progression to ophthalmopathy a median of approximately 6 months ahead of onset, with more than 60% sensitivity and under 85% specificity. A model built on a 13 V-J signature distinguished ophthalmopathy from stable hyperthyroidism, reaching 87.88% sensitivity and around 81% specificity in cross-validation and 80%/75% in testing. Sample size was not statistically predetermined, and investigators were not blinded to group allocation. Most expanded thyroid clonotypes (frequency above 0.001) were also detected in blood, a finding suggesting that blood repertoires may reflect thyroid immune responses.

Graves' hyperthyroidism was defined as stable when no progression to ophthalmopathy occurred over 18 months of follow-up. Hyperthyroidism patients were aged 18 to 65 years and newly diagnosed, with disease duration of less than 2 months. The study excluded patients with uncontrolled infections, other autoimmune diseases, pregnancy or lactation. Diagnoses were established on the basis of clinical symptoms, serum thyroxine and TRAb, thyroid ultrasound, and orbital computed tomography. Ficoll-Paque density gradient centrifugation was used to isolate PBMCs from 8 to 10 ml of fresh peripheral blood. Total RNA was extracted using Trizol reagent, and RNA quality was assessed on an Agilent 2100 Bioanalyzer. The TCR beta CDR3 regions were amplified from RNA transcripts. The TCR CDR3 was subjected to a first round of RT-PCR using the HTBI primer set and the Qiagen OneStep RT-PCR kit. Libraries were constructed in a second round of multiplex PCR, after which size selection and purification were performed. Libraries were sequenced paired-end with 100 bp reads on an Illumina HiSeq2000. The authors processed their data as follows. SOAPnuke was used to process the raw data, throwing out any read that contained adapters or uncalled bases, had a mean Phred below 15, or lacked an exact constant-primer or identifier match. COPE v1.2.5 was used to merge the high-quality paired reads, and each unique nucleotide sequence was defined as a clonotype. MiTCR v1.1 was used to align the clonotypes against IMGT TRBV, TRBD and TRBJ reference segments. Analysis was restricted to V-J combinations with a frequency above 0.0001, which covered about 99% of repertoires. The TCS score was defined as the ratio of F50 (clonal expansion) to E x V (chaos), calculated using BLOSUM62-based TCRdist between CDR3 peptides within each V-J. Welch's t-statistics and random forest reduced some 510 V-J features to 13, which were used in a naive Bayes classifier (R e1071). TCRdb reran the public reads through fastp at Q25 and MiXCR, keeping productive beta chains. Each entry is one CDR3 protein sequence, shown with its most common DNA and genes. TCRdb, not the original authors, processed these V and J calls. The sample table contains about 350,000 distinct CDR3 sequences; only one count was recorded for around 13% of them. The top ten hold 20% to 25% of the sample.

From cysteine to phenylalanine, the CDR3 is 16 amino acids long. Solely the CDR3 DNA is kept, with 48 bases framed from the first base. For CDR1 and CDR2, the germline V gene lists SGDLS and YYNGEE. Deletion took 0 bases off V and 0 bases off J, with a span of 9 bases between the germline ends. Sequenced input: blood. Rearrangement joined TRBV9 to TRBJ1-4; too little of a D gene remains to name it. This clonotype was sampled from a woman in her 30s with Graves' hyperthyroidism. The CDR3 has the sequence CASSVGGGTTNEKLFF. The DNA is as follows: TGTGCCAGCAGCGTAGGTGGAGGGACAACTAATGAAAAACTGTTTTTT. The CDR3 plus the reference TRBV9 and TRBJ1-4 genes for the other parts give the full variable domain: DSGVTQTPKHLITATGQRVTLRCSPRSGDLSVYWYQQSLDQGLQFLIQYYNGEERAKGNILERFSAQQFPDLHSELNLSSLELGDSALYFCASSVGGGTTNEKLFFGSGTQLSVL.